The entry below describes one T cell receptor beta chain. The antigen remains unidentified. The junction shows a germline mismatch at one end, possibly a read error. This record belongs to a study of beta chain features in type 1 diabetes. Study-wide results and limits: A PCR bias possibly favoring shorter templates would apply equally to patients and controls.

This CDR3 spans 16 amino acids. Germline CDR1 reads SSHAT; CDR2 reads FNYEAQ (reference sequence). The entirety of the isolated RNA underwent reverse transcription, so expressed TCRB transcripts were sequenced. Measured with immunoSEQ multiplex PCR; TCRdb has only the in-frame clones, and not every one. The profile shows under 250,000 clones, roughly 15% of them singletons. Sorting of CD4+ naive, central memory, regulatory and stem cell-like memory cells was performed via CD45RO/CCR7/CD25/CD127/CD95/CD27. The rearrangement joins TRBV7-7 to TRBJ2-5; D perhaps matches TRBD2 (6 bases). The source of this sequence is a woman between 40 and 50 years old in good health. Material for sequencing was naive CD4+ T cells from blood. CDR3 region: CASSLGAVGGQETQYF. The CDR3 nucleotides are TGTGCTAGCAGCTTAGGGGCCGTCGGGGGACAAGAGACCCAGTACTTC.